Below, 19 T cell receptor beta chains from the same sample are listed, as sequenced in a study of Ad26.COV2.S vaccination and SARS-CoV-2 variants. Assay used: immunoSEQ multiplex PCR; TCRdb lists only in-frame clones, some missing. The sample consists of a few hundred thousand clones, 70% to 90% of them appearing once. Treatment specified: some 20 received Ad26.COV2.S at low or high dose, single or two shots; about 5 received placebo; per-sample allocation not given. Day 63 after the first injection of vaccine or placebo was the sampling time. The source material was peripheral blood, sampled in a trial of Ad26.COV2.S vaccine versus placebo. The source of these receptors is a person aged 18-60 years who received the Ad26.COV2.S COVID-19 vaccine or a placebo.

The J gene is TRBJ2-1, the V gene TRBV5-1, with D perhaps being TRBD1 or TRBD2 (5 bases each). The germline V and J ends were trimmed by 3 bases and 3 bases, with 13 bases remaining between them. CDR3 length equals 15 residues. Per the germline V gene, CDR1 is SGHRS and CDR2 is YFSETQ. As DNA, the CDR3 is TGCGCCAGCAGCTATTCCGGGGCCCTCTACAATGAGCAGTTCTTC. Translating it yields CASSYSGALYNEQFF.

This chain joins TRBV12-3 or TRBV12-4 and TRBJ2-1; D call uncertain. The V end was cut by 5 bases, the J end by 5 bases, with 10 bases between. The CDR3 has 13 amino acids. The CDR3 sequence: CASSRPNHNEQFF. CDR3 nucleotides: TGTGCCAGCAGTCGCCCCAATCACAATGAGCAGTTCTTC.

The rearrangement links TRBV28 to TRBJ1-2; D not resolved. This CDR3 has 12 residues. Trimming took 2 bases from V and 7 from J, leaving 8 bases between them. CDR1 and CDR2 (germline): MDHEN, SYDVKM. The CDR3 loop reads CASSLQRSGYTF. As DNA, the CDR3 is TGTGCCAGCAGTTTACAGCGATCTGGCTACACCTTC.

The chain is built from TRBV10-3 and TRBJ1-5; D is uncertain. Germline CDR1 ENHRY, CDR2 SYGVKD. CDR3 length equals 12 residues. Trimming shortened V by 0 bases and J by 6 bases, and 3 bases separated the two germline ends. CDR3 residues: CAISESIQPQHF. The CDR3 DNA reads as TGTGCCATCAGTGAGTCGATTCAGCCCCAGCATTTT.

The chain has TRBV19 and TRBJ1-2; D unclear. Germline V CDR1 and CDR2: LNHDA, SQIVND (reference sequence). Trimming took off 5 bases at V and 8 bases at J, with 9 bases between the two ends. The CDR3 sequence is 11 residues long. The CDR3 DNA is TGTGCCAGTAGTCCGGCCGTAGGCTACACCTTC. Translation: CASSPAVGYTF. Full variable domain (outside the CDR3, taken from reference TRBV19 and TRBJ1-2): DGGITQSPKYLFRKEGQNVTLSCEQNLNHDAMYWYRQDPGQGLRLIYYSQIVNDFQKGDIAEGYSVSREKKESFPLTVTSAQKNPTAFYLCASSPAVGYTFGSGTRLTVV.

This chain uses TRBV19 with TRBJ1-2, with TRBD1 identical over 10 bases. V trimming: 7 bases; J trimming: 4 bases; junction bases outside the gene matches: 9. Germline V gene data show CDR1 as LNHDA and CDR2 as SQIVND (reference sequence). The CDR3 has 15 residues. This CDR3 is CASTPRDRGLYGYTF. In nucleotides, the CDR3 is TGTGCCAGTACCCCCCGGGACAGGGGCCTCTATGGCTACACCTTC.

The chain employs TRBV19 and TRBJ1-4; D is perhaps TRBD1 (5 bases). The CDR3 is made up of 13 amino acids. The germline gives CDR1 LNHDA, CDR2 SQIVND (reference sequence). V was trimmed by 5 bases and J by 8 bases, leaving 12 bases between them. The CDR3 spells CASSRRVGEKLFF. The CDR3 bases are TGTGCCAGTAGTCGCAGGGTAGGGGAAAAACTGTTTTTT.

This sequence joins TRBV2 and TRBJ2-7; D remains ambiguous. Per the germline V gene, CDR1 is SNHLY and CDR2 is FYNNEI. The CDR3 is 13 amino acids. The germline V and J ends were trimmed by 5 bases and 2 bases, with 10 bases remaining between them. CDR3 nucleotide sequence: TGTGCCAGCAGTTGGGCCCTTCCCTACGAGCAGTACTTC. This gives the protein CASSWALPYEQYF.

The chain recombines TRBV7-9 with TRBJ1-1; D might be TRBD1 (6 bases). The V gene lost 5 bases and the J gene lost 1 base, with 23 bases spanning the gap. Germline V gene lookup returns CDR1 SEHNR and CDR2 FQNEAQ (reference sequence). This CDR3 region has 18 residues. The CDR3 sequence: CASSPAGGHAKRNTEAFF. In DNA, the CDR3 is TGTGCCAGCAGCCCGGCCGGGGGCCATGCTAAAAGGAACACTGAAGCTTTCTTT.

The rearrangement uses TRBV11-2 and TRBJ1-1, with D perhaps matching TRBD1 (6 bases). V dropped 4 bases and J dropped 7 bases, with 16 bases sitting between them. Germline V gene sequence: CDR1 SGHAT, CDR2 FQNNGV. This CDR3 has 14 amino acids. CDR3 sequence (DNA): TGTGCCAGCAGCTCTGGTTTAGGGGGAGTTGAAGCTTTCTTT. This sequence encodes CASSSGLGGVEAFF.

Concerning this clone: A read error may account for a junction end that differs from germline. The V call is TRBV7-7, the J call TRBJ2-5, with 7 bases matching TRBD1. CDR3 length: 13 amino acids. Germline CDR1 SSHAT, CDR2 FNYEAQ (reference sequence). The CDR3 coding sequence is TGTGCTAGCAGCGGAACAGGGGAGGAGACCCAGTACTTC. Its translation is CASSGTGEETQYF.

The chain has TRBV18 and TRBJ1-3, with D hard to call. The CDR3 consists of 14 residues. The germline V and J ends were trimmed by 6 bases and 0 bases, with 9 bases remaining between them. In germline, CDR1 is KGHSH, CDR2 LQKENI. The CDR3 loop is CASSLGYSGNTIYF. The CDR3 nucleotides read TGTGCCAGCTCCCTAGGGTACTCTGGAAACACCATATATTTT.

The chain uses TRBV12-3 or TRBV12-4 and TRBJ2-7; the D gene could be TRBD1 or TRBD2 (6 bases each). The CDR3 spans 12 residues. The V and J ends lost 6 bases and 12 bases respectively, with 18 bases between them. CDR3 protein: CASRSGGGMSYF. The CDR3 DNA follows: TGTGCCAGCAGATCTGGGGGCGGGATGTCGTACTTC.

The chain carries TRBV7-2 and TRBJ2-3; D tentatively reads TRBD1 or TRBD2 (5 bases each). CDR1 SGHTA and CDR2 FQGNSA come from the germline V gene. This CDR3 region has 15 residues. Trimming took 1 base from V and 2 from J, leaving 10 bases between them. CDR3 bases: TGTGCCAGCAGCTTAGATGGGGGAATCACAGATACGCAGTATTTT. It translates to CASSLDGGITDTQYF.

This clone was counted once. This sequence joins TRBV28 and TRBJ1-2; D is undetermined. Trimming left V 5 bases short and J 3 bases short, with 10 bases between. There are 13 residues in the CDR3. The V gene's germline CDR1 is MDHEN and CDR2 SYDVKM. The CDR3 here is CASSRALHYGYTF. In nucleotides, the CDR3 is TGTGCCAGCAGTCGCGCCCTTCACTATGGCTACACCTTC.

The genes are TRBV6-5 and TRBJ1-5, with a possible D match to TRBD1 (6 bases). The CDR3 has 14 amino acids. V lost 0 bases and J 6 bases, leaving 9 bases between the germline ends. CDR1 and CDR2 from the germline V gene are MNHEY and SVGAGI. The CDR3 nucleotides read TGTGCCAGCAGTTACTCGGGGGGCCGTCAGCCCCAGCATTTT. It is translated as CASSYSGGRQPQHF.

This clone was found once. The chain has TRBV2 and TRBJ1-4; no definite D call. The CDR3 spans 14 residues. CDR1 is SNHLY, CDR2 FYNNEI, per germline. V shed 2 bases and J shed 6 bases, with 10 bases lying between them. The CDR3 sequence is CASSEQAGDEKLFF. In DNA form, the CDR3 reads TGTGCCAGCAGTGAACAGGCCGGGGATGAAAAACTGTTTTTT.

This clone was found a few times. This chain uses TRBV2 with TRBJ2-2; no definite D call. The CDR3 length is 14 residues. The V end lost 6 bases, the J end lost 3 bases, and 11 bases lay between the germline ends. CDR1 is SNHLY and CDR2 is FYNNEI in the germline V gene. The DNA for the CDR3 is TGTGCCAGCAGGGACCACCGGGACACCGGGGAGCTGTTTTTT. Its translation is CASRDHRDTGELFF. The complete variable domain, with remaining parts taken from reference TRBV2 and TRBJ2-2, reads EPEVTQTPSHQVTQMGQEVILRCVPISNHLYFYWYRQILGQKVEFLVSFYNNEISEKSEIFDDQFSVERPDGSNFTLKIRSTKLEDSAMYFCASRDHRDTGELFFGEGSRLTVL.

This chain connects TRBV6-5 to TRBJ2-7; TRBD2 agrees at 7 bases. V lost 2 bases to trimming and J lost 5 bases; unmatched junction nucleotides: 3. Germline V CDR1 and CDR2: MNHEY, SVGAGI. There are 13 residues in the CDR3. This CDR3 reads CASSYSGTDEQYF. CDR3 bases: TGTGCCAGCAGTTACAGCGGGACCGACGAGCAGTACTTC.